This T cell receptor (beta chain) stems from a study of blood T cell repertoires in COVID-19. Overall study: Whether acute or convalescent, the COVID-19 samples came from the United States, Italy and Spain.

V shed 7 bases and J 1 base; nucleotides not matched to a gene: 7. Germline assignment: CDR1 SEHNR and CDR2 FQNEAQ (reference sequence). The CDR3 is made up of 16 amino acids. How the authors handled the data: From reference gene primer amplification, estimates of nucleated cell counts were derived. Profiled with immunoSEQ multiplex PCR; TCRdb holds only in-frame clones, not every one. V and J calls and clone size follow that table, whereas D and trimming were derived from the DNA. The data show about 350,000 clones, with 88% seen just once and approximately 1% held by the top ten. A COVID-19 case was met by exposed participants within 2 weeks before study entry.

The clonotype originates from a woman younger than 45 who had been exposed to COVID-19. What was sequenced was PBMCs or T cells enriched from blood (not recorded which). The rearrangement links TRBV7-9 to TRBJ2-2; 9 nucleotides match TRBD2. This CDR3 reads CASIVSGRENTGELFF. In nucleotides, the CDR3 is TGTGCCAGCATCGTTAGCGGGAGAGAGAACACCGGGGAGCTGTTTTTT.